These T cell receptor beta chains were read from a single sample in a study of cytotoxic CD8 clonotypes in ibrutinib-treated CLL. The assay was immunoSEQ multiplex PCR, and TCRdb's table has in-frame clones only and misses some. The sample includes tens of thousands of clones, roughly two thirds of them seen just once. The material was PBMCs, obtained after 12 months of ibrutinib treatment. The receptors were sampled from a human donor with chronic lymphocytic leukemia. Each CDR3 is given with its conserved first and last residue. The D gene is left open where the match is weak. The size of a clone is reported for some rows only, either as once, few or many, or as a class for expanded clones.

V gene: TRBV4-1
D gene: TRBD1
CDR3 length: 16
clone size: once
J gene: TRBJ2-5
CDR3 DNA: TGCGCCAGCAGCAGGACAGGGATCGAAATGGCAGAGACCCAGTACTTC
CDR3 protein: CASSRTGIEMAETQYF

V gene: TRBV10-2
D gene: TRBD1
CDR3 length: 16
clone size: -
J gene: TRBJ1-2
CDR3 DNA: TGCGCCAGCAGTGAGTCCTCGACAGGGGGCTACTATGGCTACACCTTC
CDR3 protein: CASSESSTGGYYGYTF

V gene: TRBV5-6
D gene: -
CDR3 length: 17
clone size: -
J gene: TRBJ1-6
CDR3 DNA: TGTGCCAGCAGCTTGGGATATTTTGGACCGGGTAATTCACCCCTCCACTTT
CDR3 protein: CASSLGYFGPGNSPLHF

V gene: TRBV4-2
D gene: TRBD1
CDR3 length: 18
clone size: -
J gene: TRBJ1-1
CDR3 DNA: TGTGCCAGCAGCCAAGTGAGCCGGACAGGGTTTTTGGACACTGAAGCTTTCTTT
CDR3 protein: CASSQVSRTGFLDTEAFF

V gene: TRBV6-4
D gene: -
CDR3 length: 14
clone size: -
J gene: TRBJ2-2
CDR3 DNA: TGTGCCAGCAGTGAGGAGGGTTGGACCGGGGAGCTGTTTTTT
CDR3 protein: CASSEEGWTGELFF

V gene: TRBV6-1
D gene: TRBD2
CDR3 length: 13
clone size: -
J gene: TRBJ2-7
CDR3 DNA: TGTGCCAGCAGTCTAGCGGGAACCTACGAGCAGTACTTC
CDR3 protein: CASSLAGTYEQYF

V gene: TRBV5-1
D gene: TRBD2
CDR3 length: 13
clone size: few
J gene: TRBJ2-1
CDR3 DNA: TGCGCCAGCAGCTTGGAAGGACTAGATGAGCAGTTCTTC
CDR3 protein: CASSLEGLDEQFF

V gene: TRBV7-6
D gene: TRBD2
CDR3 length: 13
clone size: few
J gene: TRBJ2-5
CDR3 DNA: TGTGCCAGCAGCATAGCGGGGGGAAAGACCCAGTACTTC
CDR3 protein: CASSIAGGKTQYF

V gene: TRBV5-8
D gene: -
CDR3 length: 16
clone size: few
J gene: TRBJ1-2
CDR3 DNA: TGTGCCAGCAGCCGTATTATAGGGAATATAGCAGATGGCTACACCTTC
CDR3 protein: CASSRIIGNIADGYTF

V gene: TRBV11-2
D gene: -
CDR3 length: 13
clone size: -
J gene: TRBJ1-3
CDR3 DNA: TGTGCCAGCAGCCCTAGCGCTGGAAACACCATATATTTT
CDR3 protein: CASSPSAGNTIYF

V gene: TRBV7-8
D gene: TRBD1
CDR3 length: 15
clone size: -
J gene: TRBJ1-1
CDR3 DNA: TGTGCCAGCAGCTTGCTGGGACAGAGGAACACTGAAGCTTTCTTT
CDR3 protein: CASSLLGQRNTEAFF

V gene: TRBV7-8
D gene: TRBD1
CDR3 length: 15
clone size: -
J gene: TRBJ1-5
CDR3 DNA: TGTGCCAGCAGCTTATCAGGGGGCAACGATCAGCCCCAGCATTTT
CDR3 protein: CASSLSGGNDQPQHF

V gene: TRBV4-2
D gene: -
CDR3 length: 11
clone size: -
J gene: TRBJ2-3
CDR3 DNA: TGTGCCAGCAGCCAAGAGTCTACGCAGTATTTT
CDR3 protein: CASSQESTQYF

V gene: TRBV5-1
D gene: TRBD1
CDR3 length: 15
clone size: few
J gene: TRBJ1-1
CDR3 DNA: TGCGCCAGCAGCGCCAGGACAGGGGCGAACACTGAAGCTTTCTTT
CDR3 protein: CASSARTGANTEAFF

V gene: TRBV5-6
D gene: -
CDR3 length: 13
clone size: -
J gene: TRBJ2-5
CDR3 DNA: TGTGCCAGCAGCCCACAGCGGTTGGAGACCCAGTACTTC
CDR3 protein: CASSPQRLETQYF

V gene: TRBV6-1
D gene: -
CDR3 length: 13
clone size: -
J gene: TRBJ1-1
CDR3 DNA: TGTGCCAGCAGTGTTGACAGGCGGACTGAAGCTTTCTTT
CDR3 protein: CASSVDRRTEAFF

V gene: TRBV7-2
D gene: -
CDR3 length: 14
clone size: -
J gene: TRBJ1-6
CDR3 DNA: TGTGCCAGCAGCTCGAGTAGGGCCTATTCACCCCTCCACTTT
CDR3 protein: CASSSSRAYSPLHF

V gene: TRBV2
D gene: TRBD2
CDR3 length: 19
clone size: few
J gene: TRBJ2-1
CDR3 DNA: TGTGCCAGCAGTGAGGGACTAGCGGGGGCCTCCAGCTCCTACAATGAGCAGTTCTTC
CDR3 protein: CASSEGLAGASSSYNEQFF

V gene: TRBV19
D gene: -
CDR3 length: 15
clone size: few
J gene: TRBJ1-1
CDR3 DNA: TGTGCCAGTAGTCTAGGGGGGGCTGGTAGCACTGAAGCTTTCTTT
CDR3 protein: CASSLGGAGSTEAFF

V gene: TRBV6-1
D gene: TRBD1
CDR3 length: 14
clone size: -
J gene: TRBJ1-5
CDR3 DNA: TGTGCCAGCAGTGAGGACAGGACAAATCAGCCCCAGCATTTT
CDR3 protein: CASSEDRTNQPQHF

V gene: TRBV5-1
D gene: -
CDR3 length: 16
clone size: -
J gene: TRBJ2-5
CDR3 DNA: TGCGCCAGCAGCTTGATGACAGACTCCAATGTTGAGACCCAGTACTTC
CDR3 protein: CASSLMTDSNVETQYF

V gene: TRBV5-1
D gene: TRBD2
CDR3 length: 15
clone size: -
J gene: TRBJ2-2
CDR3 DNA: TGCGCCAGCAGCTTCACCGGGGGGGCGAACGGGGAGCTGTTTTTT
CDR3 protein: CASSFTGGANGELFF

V gene: TRBV11-2
D gene: -
CDR3 length: 14
clone size: once
J gene: TRBJ1-5
CDR3 DNA: TGTGCCAGCAGCTTAGGAGGGAACAATCAGCCCCAGCATTTT
CDR3 protein: CASSLGGNNQPQHF

V gene: TRBV15
D gene: -
CDR3 length: 14
clone size: -
J gene: TRBJ1-5
CDR3 DNA: TGTGCCACCAGCAGAGGAGGGACCAATCAGCCCCAGCATTTT
CDR3 protein: CATSRGGTNQPQHF

V gene: TRBV27
D gene: -
CDR3 length: 12
clone size: few
J gene: TRBJ1-4
CDR3 DNA: TGTGCCAGCAAGGGACGTAATGAAAAACTGTTTTTT
CDR3 protein: CASKGRNEKLFF

V gene: TRBV4-1
D gene: -
CDR3 length: 15
clone size: medium-sized
J gene: TRBJ1-2
CDR3 DNA: TGCGCCAGCAGCCAAGTCACAAAGGGGAGAGATGGCTACACCTTC
CDR3 protein: CASSQVTKGRDGYTF

V gene: TRBV7-3
D gene: TRBD1
CDR3 length: 13
clone size: -
J gene: TRBJ2-3
CDR3 DNA: TGTGCCAGCAGCCTCACAGGGGGCTGGTTTCAGTATTTT
CDR3 protein: CASSLTGGWFQYF

V gene: TRBV6-6
D gene: -
CDR3 length: 15
clone size: -
J gene: TRBJ1-1
CDR3 DNA: TGTGCCAGCAGCCCCTTACAGGGTTCGTGGACTGAAGCTTTCTTT
CDR3 protein: CASSPLQGSWTEAFF

V gene: TRBV7-2
D gene: -
CDR3 length: 15
clone size: -
J gene: TRBJ2-5
CDR3 DNA: TGTGCCAGCAGCTACAGGGTGCAGCTATATGAGACCCAGTACTTC
CDR3 protein: CASSYRVQLYETQYF

V gene: TRBV6-1
D gene: -
CDR3 length: 14
clone size: -
J gene: TRBJ1-6
CDR3 DNA: TGTGCCAGCAGTGAACAGCCAACGGATTCACCCCTCCACTTT
CDR3 protein: CASSEQPTDSPLHF

V gene: TRBV27
D gene: -
CDR3 length: 13
clone size: -
J gene: TRBJ1-3
CDR3 DNA: TGTGCCAGCAGTCCCCAGTATGGAAACACCATATATTTT
CDR3 protein: CASSPQYGNTIYF

V gene: TRBV18
D gene: -
CDR3 length: 14
clone size: -
J gene: TRBJ1-1
CDR3 DNA: TGTGCCAGCTCACCAAACAGGGACGGGCCTGAAGCTTTCTTT
CDR3 protein: CASSPNRDGPEAFF

V gene: TRBV5-1
D gene: TRBD1
CDR3 length: 14
clone size: -
J gene: TRBJ1-1
CDR3 DNA: TGCGCCAGCGGGTCAGGACAGGAAAACACTGAAGCTTTCTTT
CDR3 protein: CASGSGQENTEAFF

V gene: TRBV20-1
D gene: -
CDR3 length: 11
clone size: -
J gene: TRBJ2-1
CDR3 DNA: TGCAGTGCTAGAGAGGGCTATGAGCAGTTCTTC
CDR3 protein: CSAREGYEQFF

V gene: TRBV27
D gene: -
CDR3 length: 13
clone size: -
J gene: TRBJ2-1
CDR3 DNA: TGTGCCAGCAGTTTGGTTGGGGAGGATGAGCAGTTCTTC
CDR3 protein: CASSLVGEDEQFF

V gene: TRBV2
D gene: -
CDR3 length: 16
clone size: -
J gene: TRBJ2-3
CDR3 DNA: TGTGCCAGCGGAATCCTAGCTAGCTCTAACACAGATACGCAGTATTTT
CDR3 protein: CASGILASSNTDTQYF

V gene: TRBV19
D gene: -
CDR3 length: 13
clone size: -
J gene: TRBJ2-7
CDR3 DNA: TGTGCCAGTAGTATAGAGGAGGGTAACGAGCAGTACTTC
CDR3 protein: CASSIEEGNEQYF

V gene: TRBV18
D gene: -
CDR3 length: 14
clone size: -
J gene: TRBJ2-7
CDR3 DNA: TGTGCCAGCTCAACACCGGGACTCCTCTACGAGCAGTACTTC
CDR3 protein: CASSTPGLLYEQYF

V gene: TRBV19
D gene: TRBD1
CDR3 length: 16
clone size: -
J gene: TRBJ1-4
CDR3 DNA: TGTGCCAGTAGAACAAGGACAGGGAACTATAATGAAAAACTGTTTTTT
CDR3 protein: CASRTRTGNYNEKLFF

V gene: TRBV2
D gene: -
CDR3 length: 14
clone size: -
J gene: TRBJ2-7
CDR3 DNA: TGTGCCAGCACCTGGGGTCCCCTCACCTACGAGCAGTACTTC
CDR3 protein: CASTWGPLTYEQYF

V gene: TRBV2
D gene: -
CDR3 length: 14
clone size: -
J gene: TRBJ1-2
CDR3 DNA: TGTGCCAGCAGCCCCACTGGGGATTCGAGAGGCTACACCTTC
CDR3 protein: CASSPTGDSRGYTF

V gene: TRBV30
D gene: TRBD2
CDR3 length: 15
clone size: -
J gene: TRBJ2-5
CDR3 DNA: TGTGCCTGGACCTTCCCACTAGCGGGGAAAGAGACCCAGTACTTC
CDR3 protein: CAWTFPLAGKETQYF

V gene: TRBV28
D gene: -
CDR3 length: 13
clone size: medium-sized
J gene: TRBJ1-5
CDR3 DNA: TGTGCCAGCAGTCCCCGAGTAGGCCAGCCCCAGCATTTT
CDR3 protein: CASSPRVGQPQHF

V gene: TRBV7-8
D gene: -
CDR3 length: 14
clone size: -
J gene: TRBJ2-3
CDR3 DNA: TGTGCCAGCAGCTTAGTTCGTCCAAGGGATACGCAGTATTTT
CDR3 protein: CASSLVRPRDTQYF

V gene: TRBV18
D gene: -
CDR3 length: 14
clone size: -
J gene: TRBJ1-2
CDR3 DNA: TGTGCCAGCTCACCAGTCCAGGGATTCTATGGCTACACCTTC
CDR3 protein: CASSPVQGFYGYTF